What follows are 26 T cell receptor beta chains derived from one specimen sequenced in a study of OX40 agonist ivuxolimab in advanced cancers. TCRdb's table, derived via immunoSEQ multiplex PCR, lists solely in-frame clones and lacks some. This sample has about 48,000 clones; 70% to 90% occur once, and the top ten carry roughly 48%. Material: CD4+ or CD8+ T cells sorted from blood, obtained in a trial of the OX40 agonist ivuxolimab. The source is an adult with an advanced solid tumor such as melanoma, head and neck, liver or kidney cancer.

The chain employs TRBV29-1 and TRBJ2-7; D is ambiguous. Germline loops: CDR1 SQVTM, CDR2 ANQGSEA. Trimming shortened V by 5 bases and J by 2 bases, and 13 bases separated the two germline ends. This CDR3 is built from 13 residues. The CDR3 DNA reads TGCAGCGTTCTCTGGGGTCCCACCTACGAGCAGTACTTC. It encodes CSVLWGPTYEQYF.

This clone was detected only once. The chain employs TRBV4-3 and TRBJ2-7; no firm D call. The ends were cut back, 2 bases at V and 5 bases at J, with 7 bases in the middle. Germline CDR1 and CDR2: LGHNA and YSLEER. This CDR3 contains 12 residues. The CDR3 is CASSQTGHEQYF. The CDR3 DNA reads TGCGCCAGCAGCCAAACTGGCCACGAGCAGTACTTC.

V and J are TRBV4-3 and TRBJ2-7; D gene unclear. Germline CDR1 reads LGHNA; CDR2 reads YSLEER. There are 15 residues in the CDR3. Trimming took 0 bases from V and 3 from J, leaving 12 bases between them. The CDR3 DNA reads TGCGCCAGCAGCCAAGAGGTCGGGCGGAGCTACGAGCAGTACTTC. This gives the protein CASSQEVGRSYEQYF.

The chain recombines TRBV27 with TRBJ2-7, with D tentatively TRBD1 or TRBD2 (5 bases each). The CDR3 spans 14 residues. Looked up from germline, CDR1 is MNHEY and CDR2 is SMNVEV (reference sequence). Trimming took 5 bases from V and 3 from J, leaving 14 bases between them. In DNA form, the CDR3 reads TGTGCCAGCAGTCCCGAGGGGCGTATCTACGAGCAGTACTTC. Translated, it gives CASSPEGRIYEQYF.

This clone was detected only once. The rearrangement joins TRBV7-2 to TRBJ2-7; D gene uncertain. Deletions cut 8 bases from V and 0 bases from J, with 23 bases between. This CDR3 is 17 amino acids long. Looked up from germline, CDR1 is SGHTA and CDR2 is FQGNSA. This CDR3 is CASADSRIATVSYEQYF. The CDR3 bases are TGTGCCAGCGCCGATTCCCGAATTGCCACAGTCTCCTACGAGCAGTACTTC.

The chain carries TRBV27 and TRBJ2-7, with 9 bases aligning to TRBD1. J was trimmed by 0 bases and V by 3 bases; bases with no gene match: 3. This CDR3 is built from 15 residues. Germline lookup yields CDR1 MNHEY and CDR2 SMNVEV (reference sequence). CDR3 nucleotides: TGTGCCAGCAGTTTTCGGGACAGGGCCTCCTACGAGCAGTACTTC. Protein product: CASSFRDRASYEQYF.

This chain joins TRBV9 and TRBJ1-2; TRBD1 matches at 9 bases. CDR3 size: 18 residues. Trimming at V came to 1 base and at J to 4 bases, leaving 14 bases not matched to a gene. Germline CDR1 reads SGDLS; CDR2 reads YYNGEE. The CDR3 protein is CASSVSRIWTGEGYGYTF. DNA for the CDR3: TGTGCCAGCAGCGTAAGCCGAATTTGGACAGGGGAGGGCTATGGCTACACCTTC. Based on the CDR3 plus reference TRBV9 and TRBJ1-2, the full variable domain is DSGVTQTPKHLITATGQRVTLRCSPRSGDLSVYWYQQSLDQGLQFLIQYYNGEERAKGNILERFSAQQFPDLHSELNLSSLELGDSALYFCASSVSRIWTGEGYGYTFGSGTRLTVV.

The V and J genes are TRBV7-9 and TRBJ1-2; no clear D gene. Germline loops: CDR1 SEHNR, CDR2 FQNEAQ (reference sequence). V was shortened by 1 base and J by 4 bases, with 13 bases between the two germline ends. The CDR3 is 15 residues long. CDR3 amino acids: CASSLDREAFYGYTF. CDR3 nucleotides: TGTGCCAGCAGCTTAGACCGGGAAGCCTTCTATGGCTACACCTTC.

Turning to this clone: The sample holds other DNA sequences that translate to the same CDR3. In nucleotides, the CDR3 is TGTGCCAGCAGTTTAACGGGCGGCTACGAGCAGTACTTC. This encodes CASSLTGGYEQYF. The chain has TRBV27 and TRBJ2-7, with D unresolved. The V gene's germline CDR1 is MNHEY and CDR2 SMNVEV (reference sequence). Deletions cut 2 bases from V and 3 bases from J, with 8 bases between. The CDR3 extends over 13 amino acids.

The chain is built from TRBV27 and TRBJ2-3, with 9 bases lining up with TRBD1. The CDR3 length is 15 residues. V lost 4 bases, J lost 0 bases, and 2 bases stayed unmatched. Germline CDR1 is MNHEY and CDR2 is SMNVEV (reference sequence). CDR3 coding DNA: TGTGCCAGCAGTTCGGGACAGGGAAGCACAGATACGCAGTATTTT. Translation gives CASSSGQGSTDTQYF.

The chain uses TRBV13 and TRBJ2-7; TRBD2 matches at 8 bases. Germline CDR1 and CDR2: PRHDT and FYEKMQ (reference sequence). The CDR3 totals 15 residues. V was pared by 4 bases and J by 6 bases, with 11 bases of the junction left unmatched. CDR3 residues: CASSSQNGGALEQYF. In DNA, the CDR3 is TGTGCCAGCAGCTCGCAGAACGGGGGGGCCCTCGAGCAGTACTTC.

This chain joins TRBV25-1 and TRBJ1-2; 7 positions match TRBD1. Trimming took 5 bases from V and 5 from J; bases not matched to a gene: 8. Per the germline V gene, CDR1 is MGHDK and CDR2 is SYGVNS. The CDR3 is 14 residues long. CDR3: CASSPTGLPYGYTF. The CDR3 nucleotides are TGTGCCAGCAGTCCGACAGGGCTTCCTTATGGCTACACCTTC.

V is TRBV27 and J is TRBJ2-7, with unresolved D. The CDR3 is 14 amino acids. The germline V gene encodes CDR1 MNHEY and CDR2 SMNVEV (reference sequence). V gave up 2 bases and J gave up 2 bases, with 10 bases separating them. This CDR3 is CASSLRTVPYEQYF. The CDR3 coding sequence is TGTGCCAGCAGTTTAAGAACAGTTCCCTACGAGCAGTACTTC.

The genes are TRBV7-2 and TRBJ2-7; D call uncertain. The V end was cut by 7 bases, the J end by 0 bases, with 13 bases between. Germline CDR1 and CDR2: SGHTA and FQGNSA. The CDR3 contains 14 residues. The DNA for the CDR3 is TGTGCCAGCATCGCTCCGGACGCCTCCTACGAGCAGTACTTC. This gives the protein CASIAPDASYEQYF.

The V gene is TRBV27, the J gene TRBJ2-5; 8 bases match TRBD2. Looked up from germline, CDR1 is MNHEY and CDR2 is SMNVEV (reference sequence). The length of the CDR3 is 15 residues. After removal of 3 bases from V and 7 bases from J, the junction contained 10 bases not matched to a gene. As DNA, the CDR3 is TGTGCCAGCAGTTTGGTCGGGGGGGCGTCAGGGACCCAGTACTTC. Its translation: CASSLVGGASGTQYF.

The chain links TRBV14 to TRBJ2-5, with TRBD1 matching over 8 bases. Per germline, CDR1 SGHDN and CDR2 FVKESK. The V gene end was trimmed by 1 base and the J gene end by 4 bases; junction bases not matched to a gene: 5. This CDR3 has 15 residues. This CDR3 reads CASSQGTGLPETQYF. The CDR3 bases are TGTGCCAGCAGCCAAGGGACAGGGCTTCCAGAGACCCAGTACTTC. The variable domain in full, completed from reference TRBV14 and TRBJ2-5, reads EAGVTQFPSHSVIEKGQTVTLRCDPISGHDNLYWYRRVMGKEIKFLLHFVKESKQDESGMPNNRFLAERTGGTYSTLKVQPAELEDSGVYFCASSQGTGLPETQYFGPGTRLLVL.

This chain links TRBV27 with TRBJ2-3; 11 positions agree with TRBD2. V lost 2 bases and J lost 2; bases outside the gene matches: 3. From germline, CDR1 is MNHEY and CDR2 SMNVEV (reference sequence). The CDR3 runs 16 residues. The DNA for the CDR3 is TGTGCCAGCAGTTTACTAGCGGGGGGACTCACAGATACGCAGTATTTT. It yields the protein CASSLLAGGLTDTQYF.

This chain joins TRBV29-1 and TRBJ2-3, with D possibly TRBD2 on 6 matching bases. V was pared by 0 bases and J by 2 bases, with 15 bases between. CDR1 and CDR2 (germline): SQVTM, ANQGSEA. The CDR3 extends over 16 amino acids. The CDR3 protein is CSVEDPGRFPTDTQYF. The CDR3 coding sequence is TGCAGCGTTGAAGATCCGGGGAGGTTTCCCACAGATACGCAGTATTTT.

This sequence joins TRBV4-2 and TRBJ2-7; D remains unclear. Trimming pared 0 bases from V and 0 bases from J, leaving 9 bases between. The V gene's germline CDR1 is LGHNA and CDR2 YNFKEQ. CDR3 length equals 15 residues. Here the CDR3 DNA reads TGTGCCAGCAGCCAAGATCCTGCTAGCTCCTACGAGCAGTACTTC. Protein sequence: CASSQDPASSYEQYF.

The CDR3 sequence: CASSFGGTGELFF. The CDR3 DNA follows: TGTGCCAGCAGCTTCGGGGGCACCGGGGAGCTGTTTTTT. This chain joins TRBV11-3 and TRBJ2-2, with D tentatively TRBD2 (6 bases). Trimming shortened V by 3 bases and J by 4 bases, and 6 bases separated the two germline ends. The CDR3 loop spans 13 amino acids. Germline V gives CDR1 SGHNT, CDR2 YENEEA.

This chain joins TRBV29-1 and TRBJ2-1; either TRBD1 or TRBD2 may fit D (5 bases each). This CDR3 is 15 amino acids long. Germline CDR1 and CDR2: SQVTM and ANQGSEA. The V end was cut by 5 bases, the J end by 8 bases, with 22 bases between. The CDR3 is CSVTGTPVVGDEQFF. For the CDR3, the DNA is TGCAGCGTTACCGGGACCCCCGTAGTAGGGGATGAGCAGTTCTTC.

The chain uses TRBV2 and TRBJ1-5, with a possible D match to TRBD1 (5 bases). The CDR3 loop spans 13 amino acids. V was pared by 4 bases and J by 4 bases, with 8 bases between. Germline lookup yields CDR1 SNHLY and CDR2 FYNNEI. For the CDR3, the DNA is TGTGCCAGCAGTGTGGCAGGGAATCAGCCCCAGCATTTT. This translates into CASSVAGNQPQHF.

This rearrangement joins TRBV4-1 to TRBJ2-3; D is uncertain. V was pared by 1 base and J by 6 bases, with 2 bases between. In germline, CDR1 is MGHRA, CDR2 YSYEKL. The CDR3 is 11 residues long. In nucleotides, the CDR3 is TGCGCCAGCAGCCAAGGGGATACGCAGTATTTT. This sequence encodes CASSQGDTQYF.

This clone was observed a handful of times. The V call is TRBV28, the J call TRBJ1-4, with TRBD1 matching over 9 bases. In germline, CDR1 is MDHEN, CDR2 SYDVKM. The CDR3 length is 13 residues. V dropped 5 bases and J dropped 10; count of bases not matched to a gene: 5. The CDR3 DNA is TGTGCCAGCAGTCCTCTGGGACAGGGAAAACTGTTTTTT. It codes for CASSPLGQGKLFF.

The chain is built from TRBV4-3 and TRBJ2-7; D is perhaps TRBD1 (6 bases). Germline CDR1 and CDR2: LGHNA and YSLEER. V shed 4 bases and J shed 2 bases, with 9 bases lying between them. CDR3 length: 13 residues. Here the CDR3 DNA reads TGCGCCAGCAGCCCTGACAGGCCCTACGAGCAGTACTTC. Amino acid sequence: CASSPDRPYEQYF.

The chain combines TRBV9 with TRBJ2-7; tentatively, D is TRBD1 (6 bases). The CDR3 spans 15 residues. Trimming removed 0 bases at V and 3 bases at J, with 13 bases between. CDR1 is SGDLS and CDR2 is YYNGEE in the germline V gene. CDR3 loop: CASSVANSGVYEQYF. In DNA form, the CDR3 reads TGTGCCAGCAGCGTAGCTAACTCAGGGGTCTACGAGCAGTACTTC.